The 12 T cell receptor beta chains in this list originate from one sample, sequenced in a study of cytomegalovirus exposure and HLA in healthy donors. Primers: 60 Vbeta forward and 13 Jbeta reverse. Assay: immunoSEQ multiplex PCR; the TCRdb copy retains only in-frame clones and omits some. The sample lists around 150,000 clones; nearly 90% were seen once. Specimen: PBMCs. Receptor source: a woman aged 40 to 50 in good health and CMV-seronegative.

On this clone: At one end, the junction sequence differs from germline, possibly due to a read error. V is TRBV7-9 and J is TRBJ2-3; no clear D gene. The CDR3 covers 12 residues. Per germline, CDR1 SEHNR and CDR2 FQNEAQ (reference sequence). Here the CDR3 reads CSSSLGGYTQYF. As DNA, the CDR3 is TGTTCCAGCAGCTTAGGCGGATATACGCAGTATTTT.

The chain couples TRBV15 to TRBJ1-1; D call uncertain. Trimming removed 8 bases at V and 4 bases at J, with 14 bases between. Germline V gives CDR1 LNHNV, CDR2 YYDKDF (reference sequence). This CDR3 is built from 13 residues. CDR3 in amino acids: CATRGPPGTEAFF. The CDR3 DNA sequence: TGTGCCACCCGCGGTCCGCCGGGCACTGAAGCTTTCTTT.

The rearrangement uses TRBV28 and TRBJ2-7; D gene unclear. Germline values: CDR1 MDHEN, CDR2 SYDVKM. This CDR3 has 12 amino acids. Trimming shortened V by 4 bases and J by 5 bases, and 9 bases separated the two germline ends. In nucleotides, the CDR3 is TGTGCCAGCAGTTCCTACCGGGACGAGCAGTACTTC. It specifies CASSSYRDEQYF.

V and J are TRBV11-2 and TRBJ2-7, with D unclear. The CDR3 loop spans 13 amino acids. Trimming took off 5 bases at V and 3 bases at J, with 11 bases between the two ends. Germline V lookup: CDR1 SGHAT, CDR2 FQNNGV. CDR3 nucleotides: TGTGCCAGCAGCCCCCACCGACACTACGAGCAGTACTTC. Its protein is CASSPHRHYEQYF.

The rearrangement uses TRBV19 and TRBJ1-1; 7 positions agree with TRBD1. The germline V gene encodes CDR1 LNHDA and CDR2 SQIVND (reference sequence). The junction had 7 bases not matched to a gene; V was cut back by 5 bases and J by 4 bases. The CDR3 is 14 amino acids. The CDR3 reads CASSLGQVGTEAFF. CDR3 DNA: TGTGCCAGTAGTTTAGGACAGGTGGGCACTGAAGCTTTCTTT.

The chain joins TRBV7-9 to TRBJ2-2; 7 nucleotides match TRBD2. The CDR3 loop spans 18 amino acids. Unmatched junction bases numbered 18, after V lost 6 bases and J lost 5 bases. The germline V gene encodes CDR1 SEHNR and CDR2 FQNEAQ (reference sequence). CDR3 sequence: CASRPTLARMKDTGELFF. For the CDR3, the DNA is TGTGCCAGCAGGCCTACACTAGCGAGAATGAAAGATACCGGGGAGCTGTTTTTT.

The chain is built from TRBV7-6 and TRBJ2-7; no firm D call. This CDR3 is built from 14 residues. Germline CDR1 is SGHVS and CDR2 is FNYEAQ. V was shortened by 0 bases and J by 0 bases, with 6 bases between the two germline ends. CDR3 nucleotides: TGTGCCAGCAGCTTAGCGCCAGGCTCCTACGAGCAGTACTTC. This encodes CASSLAPGSYEQYF.

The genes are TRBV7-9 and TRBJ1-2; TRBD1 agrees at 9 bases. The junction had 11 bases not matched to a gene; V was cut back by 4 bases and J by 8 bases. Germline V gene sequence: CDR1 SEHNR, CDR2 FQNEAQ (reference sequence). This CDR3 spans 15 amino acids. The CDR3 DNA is TGTGCCAGCAGCTCGCAAAGGACAGGGGAATGGGGCTACACCTTC. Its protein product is CASSSQRTGEWGYTF.

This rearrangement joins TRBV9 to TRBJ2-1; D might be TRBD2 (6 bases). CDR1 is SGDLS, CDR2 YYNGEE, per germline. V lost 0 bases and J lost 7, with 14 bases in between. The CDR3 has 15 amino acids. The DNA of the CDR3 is TGTGCCAGCAGCGTAGGGTCGGGAGCCGGGAATGAGCAGTTCTTC. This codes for CASSVGSGAGNEQFF.

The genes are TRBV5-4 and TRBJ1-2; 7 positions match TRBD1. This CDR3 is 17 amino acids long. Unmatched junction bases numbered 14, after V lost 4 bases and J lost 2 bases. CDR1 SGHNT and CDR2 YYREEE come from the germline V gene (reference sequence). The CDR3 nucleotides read TGTGCCAGCAGCCCATGGACAGGAGGGCAACAAAACTATGGCTACACCTTC. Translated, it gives CASSPWTGGQQNYGYTF.

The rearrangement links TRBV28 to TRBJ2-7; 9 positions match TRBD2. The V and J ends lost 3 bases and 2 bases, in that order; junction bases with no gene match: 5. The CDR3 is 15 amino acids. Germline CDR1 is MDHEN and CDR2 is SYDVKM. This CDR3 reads CASSLGAGGPYEQYF. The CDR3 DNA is TGTGCCAGCAGTTTGGGGGCGGGAGGGCCCTACGAGCAGTACTTC. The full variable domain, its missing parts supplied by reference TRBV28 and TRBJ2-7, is DVKVTQSSRYLVKRTGEKVFLECVQDMDHENMFWYRQDPGLGLRLIYFSYDVKMKEKGDIPEGYSVSREKKERFSLILESASTNQTSMYLCASSLGAGGPYEQYFGPGTRLTVT.

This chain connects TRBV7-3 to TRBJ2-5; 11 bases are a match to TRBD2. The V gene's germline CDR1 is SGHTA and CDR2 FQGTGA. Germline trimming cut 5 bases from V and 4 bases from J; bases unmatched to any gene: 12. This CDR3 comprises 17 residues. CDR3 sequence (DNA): TGTGCCAGCAGCCCAAAGGGCCTAGCGGGAGGAGGAGAGACCCAGTACTTC. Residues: CASSPKGLAGGGETQYF.